The entry below gives a single T cell receptor (beta chain) sequence along with its context. Using immunoSEQ multiplex PCR, the repertoire was profiled, and TCRdb retains in-frame clones only, with some absent. The table shows about 49,000 clones, with about 95% occurring only once. The source of the sample is a study of T cell changes during pregnancy in multiple sclerosis. The CDR3 spans 15 residues. Trimming stripped 6 bases from V and 0 bases from J, with 12 bases between. CDR1 and CDR2 (germline): LNHDA, SQIVND (reference sequence). The V gene is TRBV19, the J gene TRBJ1-5, with D unresolved. The receptor comes from a female donor with multiple sclerosis, enrolled in a pregnancy study. Sequenced material: CD8+ T cells from peripheral blood mononuclear cells, taken in the first trimester of pregnancy. CDR3 loop: CASRGDHNSNQPQHF. DNA for the CDR3: TGTGCCAGTAGGGGCGATCATAATAGCAATCAGCCCCAGCATTTT.